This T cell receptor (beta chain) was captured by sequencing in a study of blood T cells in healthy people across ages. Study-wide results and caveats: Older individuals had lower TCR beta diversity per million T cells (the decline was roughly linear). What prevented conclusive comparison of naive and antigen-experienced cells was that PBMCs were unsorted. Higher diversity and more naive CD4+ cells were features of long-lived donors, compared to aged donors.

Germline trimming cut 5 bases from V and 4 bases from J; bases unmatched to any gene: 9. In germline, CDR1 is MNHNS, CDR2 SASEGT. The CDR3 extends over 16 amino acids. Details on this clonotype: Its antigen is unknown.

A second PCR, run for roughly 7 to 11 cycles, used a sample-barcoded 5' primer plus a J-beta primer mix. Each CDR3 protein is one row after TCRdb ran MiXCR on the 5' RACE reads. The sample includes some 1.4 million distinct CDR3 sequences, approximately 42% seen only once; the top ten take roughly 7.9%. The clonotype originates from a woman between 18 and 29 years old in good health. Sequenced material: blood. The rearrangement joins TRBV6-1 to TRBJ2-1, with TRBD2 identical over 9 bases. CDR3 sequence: CASSPGTSILYNEQFF. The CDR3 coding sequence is TGTGCCAGCAGTCCCGGGACTAGCATCCTTTACAATGAGCAGTTCTTC.